Following are 28 T cell receptor beta chains from one sample sequenced in a study of blood T cell repertoires in COVID-19. Assay: immunoSEQ multiplex PCR; the TCRdb copy retains only in-frame clones and omits some. The sample includes roughly 130,000 clones, about 85% of them seen just once. The sample consisted of peripheral blood. The source of these receptors is a man aged 65-85 years with acute or convalescent COVID-19.

The chain carries TRBV10-2 and TRBJ1-2, with a weak D call TRBD1 (6 bases). V lost 8 bases to trimming and J lost 0 bases, with 10 bases between them. The CDR3 has 13 amino acids. Germline-derived CDR1 and CDR2 are WSHSY and SAAADI. CDR3 residues: CASGTGPNYGYTF. CDR3 coding DNA: TGCGCCAGCGGCACAGGGCCTAACTATGGCTACACCTTC.

The chain couples TRBV6-1 to TRBJ2-2; possible D gene TRBD1, 5 bases. The germline CDR1 and CDR2 sequences are MNHNS and SASEGT. Trimming pared 2 bases from V and 7 bases from J, leaving 14 bases between. This CDR3 is built from 15 residues. The CDR3 DNA sequence: TGTGCCAGCAGTGAACAAAGGGGAAAGGGCGGGGAGCTGTTTTTT. This sequence encodes CASSEQRGKGGELFF.

V is TRBV6-5 and J is TRBJ1-1, with D unclear. Trimming took 6 bases from V and 5 from J, leaving 10 bases between them. This CDR3 region has 12 residues. Germline CDR1 reads MNHEY; CDR2 reads SVGAGI. CDR3 coding DNA: TGTGCCAGCAGCTCGGTCACGACTGAAGCTTTCTTT. Amino acids: CASSSVTTEAFF.

The chain joins TRBV28 to TRBJ2-3, with 12 bases that match TRBD2. Germline lookup yields CDR1 MDHEN and CDR2 SYDVKM. The CDR3 runs 18 residues. V lost 6 bases, J lost 5 bases, and 15 bases stayed unmatched. DNA of the CDR3: TGTGCCAGCAGCCCCTGGTATCGACTAGCGGGGGTTGTAGATACGCAGTATTTT. It translates to CASSPWYRLAGVVDTQYF. Looking up the rest from reference TRBV28 and TRBJ2-3 gives the full variable domain: DVKVTQSSRYLVKRTGEKVFLECVQDMDHENMFWYRQDPGLGLRLIYFSYDVKMKEKGDIPEGYSVSREKKERFSLILESASTNQTSMYLCASSPWYRLAGVVDTQYFGPGTRLTVL.

This chain joins TRBV27 and TRBJ1-6; weak D call: TRBD1 (5 bases). Germline V gives CDR1 MNHEY, CDR2 SMNVEV (reference sequence). The CDR3 extends over 13 amino acids. V was pared by 4 bases and J by 7 bases, with 8 bases between. In DNA form, the CDR3 reads TGTGCCAGCAGTTGGGGGGGAAATTCACCCCTCCACTTT. The encoded protein is CASSWGGNSPLHF.

The gene calls are TRBV7-9 and TRBJ1-2, with D possibly being TRBD1 (5 bases). V was clipped by 1 base and J by 4 bases, with 13 bases between them. CDR1 and CDR2 from the germline V gene are SEHNR and FQNEAQ (reference sequence). This CDR3 is built from 15 residues. This CDR3 is CASSLDLLGAYGYTF. The CDR3 DNA is TGTGCCAGCAGCTTAGATCTGTTAGGGGCCTATGGCTACACCTTC.

The chain couples TRBV5-6 to TRBJ1-2, with 12 bases lining up with TRBD1. CDR3 length: 14 amino acids. After removal of 7 bases from V and 4 bases from J, the junction contained 5 bases not matched to a gene. Germline V gene data show CDR1 as SGHDT and CDR2 as YYEEEE. The CDR3 spells CASGTGGKSYGYTF. In nucleotides, the CDR3 is TGTGCCAGCGGGACAGGGGGCAAGAGCTATGGCTACACCTTC.

V gene TRBV3-1 (or the pseudogene TRBV3-2) combines with J gene TRBJ1-1, with unresolved D. The CDR3 covers 13 residues. The V end lost 1 base, the J end lost 6 bases, and 9 bases lay between the germline ends. Germline V gene lookup returns CDR1 LGHDT and CDR2 YNNKEL (reference sequence). The DNA for the CDR3 is TGTGCCAGCAGCCAAGTCGTCACATCTGAAGCTTTCTTT. Translating gives CASSQVVTSEAFF.

The table lists this clone with a count of one. The chain recombines TRBV9 with TRBJ2-2; TRBD1 might be the D (6 bases). Germline V gives CDR1 SGDLS, CDR2 YYNGEE. The CDR3 runs to 16 residues. The V end was cut by 0 bases, the J end by 3 bases, with 12 bases between. The CDR3 sequence: CASSVAAGADTGELFF. CDR3 coding DNA: TGTGCCAGCAGCGTAGCCGCAGGGGCGGACACCGGGGAGCTGTTTTTT. Using reference TRBV9 and TRBJ2-2 for the parts outside the CDR3, the full variable domain is DSGVTQTPKHLITATGQRVTLRCSPRSGDLSVYWYQQSLDQGLQFLIQYYNGEERAKGNILERFSAQQFPDLHSELNLSSLELGDSALYFCASSVAAGADTGELFFGEGSRLTVL.

The chain is built from TRBV9 and TRBJ2-1, with a weak D call TRBD2 (5 bases). The germline V gene encodes CDR1 SGDLS and CDR2 YYNGEE. There are 13 residues in the CDR3. V lost 0 bases and J lost 6, with 7 bases in between. The CDR3 nucleotides read TGTGCCAGCAGCGTAGCGAGCGGCAATGAGCAGTTCTTC. Its protein is CASSVASGNEQFF.

The V and J genes are TRBV7-9 and TRBJ2-7; 8 bases fit TRBD2. The CDR3 extends over 12 amino acids. V gave up 5 bases and J gave up 7 bases; unmatched junction bases: 4. Germline CDR1 reads SEHNR; CDR2 reads FQNEAQ (reference sequence). The CDR3 region has the DNA TGTGCCAGCAGCAAGCGCGGGGGGGAGCAGTACTTC. Translating gives CASSKRGGEQYF. The variable domain in full, completed from reference TRBV7-9 and TRBJ2-7, reads DTGVSQNPRHKITKRGQNVTFRCDPISEHNRLYWYRQTLGQGPEFLTYFQNEAQLEKSRLLSDRFSAERPKGSFSTLEIQRTEQGDSAMYLCASSKRGGEQYFGPGTRLTVT.

V usage is TRBV14 and J usage is TRBJ2-5; 9 positions match TRBD1. The J segment lost 7 bases and the V segment lost 4 bases, leaving 1 base of the junction unmatched. The CDR3 length is 12 residues. The germline V gene has CDR1 SGHDN and CDR2 FVKESK. This chain's CDR3 is CASSPDRGTQYF. The CDR3 nucleotides are TGTGCCAGCAGCCCGGACAGGGGGACCCAGTACTTC. Full variable domain (rest looked up from reference TRBV14 and TRBJ2-5): EAGVTQFPSHSVIEKGQTVTLRCDPISGHDNLYWYRRVMGKEIKFLLHFVKESKQDESGMPNNRFLAERTGGTYSTLKVQPAELEDSGVYFCASSPDRGTQYFGPGTRLLVL.

The V and J genes are TRBV29-1 and TRBJ2-1, with 9 bases lining up with TRBD2. Germline CDR1 is SQVTM and CDR2 is ANQGSEA. The CDR3 spans 14 residues. The V and J ends lost 7 bases and 3 bases, in that order; junction bases with no gene match: 7. This CDR3 reads CSGSGGGVYNEQFF. As DNA, the CDR3 is TGCAGCGGAAGCGGCGGGGGGGTCTACAATGAGCAGTTCTTC.

The chain has TRBV2 and TRBJ1-3, with TRBD1 identical over 9 bases. Germline V gives CDR1 SNHLY, CDR2 FYNNEI. The V and J ends lost 7 bases and 1 base, in that order; junction bases with no gene match: 8. The CDR3 has 16 amino acids. The CDR3 reads CASKAGQGMSGNTIYF. The CDR3, as DNA: TGTGCCAGCAAGGCGGGACAGGGTATGTCTGGAAACACCATATATTTT. Full variable domain (missing parts from reference TRBV2 and TRBJ1-3): EPEVTQTPSHQVTQMGQEVILRCVPISNHLYFYWYRQILGQKVEFLVSFYNNEISEKSEIFDDQFSVERPDGSNFTLKIRSTKLEDSAMYFCASKAGQGMSGNTIYFGEGSWLTVV.

This chain links TRBV10-2 with TRBJ2-3; D possibly corresponds to TRBD2 (7 bases). The CDR3 contains 17 residues. Trimming took off 1 base at V and 0 bases at J, with 14 bases between the two ends. CDR1 and CDR2 (germline): WSHSY, SAAADI. The CDR3 DNA sequence: TGCGCCAGCAGTGAGTTTCGGCGGGGGCGAAGCACAGATACGCAGTATTTT. Translated, it gives CASSEFRRGRSTDTQYF.

The genes are TRBV28 and TRBJ2-5; D not resolved. The length of the CDR3 is 14 residues. Germline CDR1 MDHEN, CDR2 SYDVKM. The V gene lost 2 bases and the J gene lost 3 bases, with 10 bases spanning the gap. The DNA for the CDR3 is TGTGCCAGCAGTTTACGTCGGGTAGAAGAGACCCAGTACTTC. Translation: CASSLRRVEETQYF.

This clone showed up just once. This chain uses TRBV28 with TRBJ1-1, with D maybe TRBD1 (5 bases). In germline, CDR1 is MDHEN, CDR2 SYDVKM. The V and J ends lost 7 bases and 4 bases respectively, with 13 bases between them. This CDR3 has 13 amino acids. This CDR3 is CASNNNRRTEAFF. CDR3 coding DNA: TGTGCCAGCAATAATAACAGGCGCACTGAAGCTTTCTTT. Full variable domain (missing parts from reference TRBV28 and TRBJ1-1): DVKVTQSSRYLVKRTGEKVFLECVQDMDHENMFWYRQDPGLGLRLIYFSYDVKMKEKGDIPEGYSVSREKKERFSLILESASTNQTSMYLCASNNNRRTEAFFGQGTRLTVV.

The rearrangement joins TRBV6-5 to TRBJ1-1; perhaps TRBD1 as D (5 bases). Trimming took off 8 bases at V and 2 bases at J, with 15 bases between the two ends. This CDR3 region has 14 residues. The germline CDR1 and CDR2 sequences are MNHEY and SVGAGI. CDR3 amino acids: CASSRPGHNTEAFF. DNA of the CDR3: TGTGCCAGCTCCCGCCCAGGGCATAACACTGAAGCTTTCTTT.

J is TRBJ2-7 and V is TRBV15, with 12 positions matching TRBD1. This CDR3 contains 17 residues. J lost 2 bases, V lost 3 bases, and 8 bases had no gene match. In germline, CDR1 is LNHNV, CDR2 YYDKDF (reference sequence). The CDR3 nucleotides are TGTGCCACCAGCAGGGGACAGGGGGCGAGCCCGGCCTACGAGCAGTACTTC. Protein product: CATSRGQGASPAYEQYF.

This clone was detected only a few times. The V gene is TRBV18, the J gene TRBJ1-4; D not certain. This CDR3 is built from 16 residues. The V gene lost 4 bases and the J gene lost 4 bases, with 16 bases spanning the gap. Germline V CDR1 and CDR2: KGHSH, LQKENI. CDR3 amino acids: CASSHSPSRSNEKLFF. CDR3 DNA: TGTGCCAGCTCACATTCCCCCTCCAGAAGTAATGAAAAACTGTTTTTT.

J is TRBJ2-4 and V is TRBV25-1; TRBD2 matches 9 bases. The CDR3 has 14 amino acids. Germline loops: CDR1 MGHDK, CDR2 SYGVNS. V lost 3 bases and J lost 8; bases outside the gene matches: 5. CDR3 in amino acids: CASSDSGGGDIQYF. The CDR3 region has the DNA TGTGCCAGCAGTGATAGCGGGGGTGGGGACATTCAGTACTTC.

This clone was seen once. This chain joins TRBV7-2 and TRBJ1-6; perhaps TRBD1 as D (5 bases). Germline V gene lookup returns CDR1 SGHTA and CDR2 FQGNSA. This CDR3 has 14 residues. V was shortened by 5 bases and J by 10 bases, with 15 bases between the two germline ends. In DNA, the CDR3 is TGTGCCAGCAGCCTTTTAGGGGCCCAGTCACCCCTCCACTTT. Translated: CASSLLGAQSPLHF.

This clone was recorded only once. The V call is TRBV27, the J call TRBJ2-5; 8 bases are a match to TRBD1. After removal of 2 bases from V and 6 bases from J, the junction contained 8 bases not matched to a gene. This CDR3 is built from 15 residues. Looked up from germline, CDR1 is MNHEY and CDR2 is SMNVEV (reference sequence). The CDR3 bases are TGTGCCAGCAGTTTAAGGCCCGGGACAGGCCAGACCCAGTACTTC. Translated: CASSLRPGTGQTQYF.

The CDR3 loop reads CAWRLTGAHYEQYF. CDR3 DNA: TGTGCCTGGAGGTTGACAGGGGCCCATTACGAGCAGTACTTC. The rearrangement joins TRBV30 to TRBJ2-7; 8 bases are a match to TRBD1. CDR3 length: 14 residues. Germline V gives CDR1 GTSNPN, CDR2 SVGIG (reference sequence). V shed 3 bases, J shed 4 bases, and the junction held 8 bases outside the gene matches.

The rearrangement joins TRBV21-1 to TRBJ2-7; TRBD1, the D gene given by the table, was not confirmed from the DNA. TRBV21-1 is a recognized pseudogene. The CDR3 loop spans 15 amino acids. The CDR3 DNA follows: TGTGCCAGCAGCAAAAGGACAGTCGGCTCCTACGAGCAGTACTTC. Amino acid sequence: CASSKRTVGSYEQYF.

This clone was observed a handful of times. The chain couples TRBV11-2 to TRBJ2-1, with 7 bases lining up with TRBD1. The CDR3 contains 15 residues. With 5 bases clipped from V and 7 bases from J, the junction kept 11 bases outside the gene matches. The germline CDR1 and CDR2 sequences are SGHAT and FQNNGV. The CDR3 sequence is CASSVRQGPSNEQFF. In DNA form, the CDR3 reads TGTGCCAGCAGCGTTCGACAGGGTCCGAGTAATGAGCAGTTCTTC.

V usage is TRBV7-2 and J usage is TRBJ1-5; no firm D call. Germline CDR1 reads SGHTA; CDR2 reads FQGNSA. Trimming left V 1 base short and J 2 bases short, with 6 bases between. The CDR3 is made up of 14 amino acids. The CDR3, as DNA: TGTGCCAGCAGCTTAGAACGGGGCAATCAGCCCCAGCATTTT. Amino acids: CASSLERGNQPQHF.

This clone was detected only a few times. One end of the junction fails to match germline, which may point to a read error. V gene TRBV20-1 combines with J gene TRBJ1-2, with no clear D. CDR3 length: 10 amino acids. The germline V gene has CDR1 DFQATT and CDR2 SNEGSKA (reference sequence). The CDR3 DNA reads as TGCAGTGCTAGTGAGCGGGCACTCGCCTTC. It encodes CSASERALAF.